The clone carrying this T cell receptor beta chain has a handful of counts. The CDR3 regions of TCR beta were amplified from RNA transcripts. The TCR CDR3 was amplified in a first-round RT-PCR using the HTBI primer set. TCRdb analysed the multiplex PCR reads with MiXCR anew, one entry per CDR3 protein. The data hold some 320,000 distinct CDR3 sequences, with roughly 15% observed a single time. Investigators excluded patients with uncontrolled infection, other autoimmune disease, pregnancy or lactation. This entry belongs to a study of T cells in Graves' hyperthyroidism and ophthalmopathy. This CDR3 is built from 12 residues. The germline V and J ends were trimmed by 6 bases and 13 bases, with 16 bases remaining between them. The germline V gene has CDR1 SGHDN and CDR2 FVKESK.

The chain joins TRBV14 to TRBJ2-1; D may be TRBD1 or TRBD2 (5 bases each). The specimen was blood. This receptor was taken from a woman in her thirties or forties with Graves' ophthalmopathy. CDR3 protein: CASSHTRDAQFF. For the CDR3, the DNA is TGTGCCAGCAGTCATACCCGGGACGCCCAGTTCTTC. The complete variable domain, with remaining parts taken from reference TRBV14 and TRBJ2-1, reads EAGVTQFPSHSVIEKGQTVTLRCDPISGHDNLYWYRRVMGKEIKFLLHFVKESKQDESGMPNNRFLAERTGGTYSTLKVQPAELEDSGVYFCASSHTRDAQFFGPGTRLTVL.